Listed below are T cell receptor beta chains from one sample, sequenced in a study of blood T cell repertoires in COVID-19. Only in-frame clones appear in the TCRdb table, and some are missing; sequencing was by immunoSEQ multiplex PCR. The sample holds about 160,000 clones; approximately 87% are singletons and the top ten take approximately 7%. Specimen: PBMCs or T cells enriched from blood (not recorded which). These receptor sequences come from a woman in her forties or fifties who had recovered from COVID-19. CDR3s include the opening cysteine and the closing phenylalanine or tryptophan. A D gene is named only where the DNA matches it firmly.

CASSAQEAYNSPLHF TRBJ1-6 TRBV9 .
CASSLPSGGPIKSTDTQYF TRBJ2-3 TRBV7-2 TRBD2
CASGGVSYEQFF TRBJ2-1 TRBV7-2 .
CASSLGRGRGGRTDTQYF TRBJ2-3 TRBV11-2 TRBD2
CASSSRQGVSYEQYF TRBJ2-7 TRBV28 TRBD1
CASSFSGLPEQYF TRBJ2-7 TRBV11-2 TRBD2
CASSPGTGELFF TRBJ2-2 TRBV7-9 .
CARSSQSSGGLYEQYF TRBJ2-7 TRBV5-3 TRBD2
CASSQDIGLRDNRAFF TRBJ1-1 TRBV4-3 .
CASVGGDTYEQYF TRBJ2-7 TRBV12-5 .
CASSSSTGGQDTQYF TRBJ2-3 TRBV9 TRBD2
CASSWGQAYSGANVLTF TRBJ2-6 TRBV5-4 TRBD1
CASRPPQGFGEKLFF TRBJ1-4 TRBV6-5 TRBD1
CASSYSQGARNYGYTF TRBJ1-2 TRBV6-5 TRBD1
CASSRAGQGTYEQYF TRBJ2-7 TRBV6-6 TRBD1
CASSVGDSLGDTQYF TRBJ2-3 TRBV9 TRBD1
CASSPRGGPHEQYF TRBJ2-7 TRBV7-2 TRBD2
CASSLFQTTGELFF TRBJ2-2 TRBV27 .
CASSVLPSGEQFF TRBJ2-1 TRBV9 .
CASSSQGRGEAFF TRBJ1-1 TRBV9 .
CASSIVMGGTYEQYF TRBJ2-7 TRBV19 TRBD2
CATSVGGVNTEAFF TRBJ1-1 TRBV24-1 .
CASSRTSGAYNEQFF TRBJ2-1 TRBV9 TRBD2
CASSSGTSGVGQETQYF TRBJ2-5 TRBV5-1 TRBD2
CAGSRQGLGQPQHF TRBJ1-5 TRBV19 TRBD1
CASSPRESSGNTIYF TRBJ1-3 TRBV5-1 .
CASSFRSRGNTEAFF TRBJ1-1 TRBV5-4 .
CASSLGLRTESSGNTIYF TRBJ1-3 TRBV7-9 .
CASSPLGQTSTDTQYF TRBJ2-3 TRBV5-5 TRBD1
CASSSGGTTDTQYF TRBJ2-3 TRBV6-2/TRBV6-3 .
CASSVGGGLNQPQHF TRBJ1-5 TRBV9 .
CASSLIERGNTGELFF TRBJ2-2 TRBV5-6 TRBD2
CATSSRGRGGLSTDTQYF TRBJ2-3 TRBV15 TRBD2
CASSTPRTGGGEKLFF TRBJ1-4 TRBV5-5 TRBD1
CASSVREMSSPLHF TRBJ1-6 TRBV2 .
CASSYPRTGPVSYEQYF TRBJ2-7 TRBV5-1 TRBD1
CASRPSQQGGGYTF TRBJ1-2 TRBV11-2 .
CASSLDRPVSGNTIYF TRBJ1-3 TRBV5-4 .
CASSVRRTSGWGSTGELFF TRBJ2-2 TRBV7-8 TRBD2
CASHGIYRGRIQHF TRBJ1-5 TRBV21-1 .
CASKVMGLAGGKETQYF TRBJ2-5 TRBV3-1/TRBV3-2 TRBD2
CASSSSPQETQYF TRBJ2-5 TRBV27 .
CASRENTDTQYF TRBJ2-3 TRBV2 .
CASSPTGLAGDYEQYF TRBJ2-7 TRBV7-2 TRBD2
CASSPQGAGNTIYF TRBJ1-3 TRBV18 .
CASSERRTSGGGQTDTQYF TRBJ2-3 TRBV2 TRBD2
CAQKSREDTGELFF TRBJ2-2 TRBV10-1 .
CASSYSTGDGFYEQYF TRBJ2-7 TRBV6-5 TRBD1
CASSLVVGTATNEQFF TRBJ2-1 TRBV7-6 TRBD1
CASSPHLAGNTGELFF TRBJ2-2 TRBV9 TRBD2
CASSLGRGNNSPLHF TRBJ1-6 TRBV25-1 .
CASSQAAGFSQPQHF TRBJ1-5 TRBV4-1 .
CAWSPGTAYEQYF TRBJ2-7 TRBV30 TRBD1
CASSLATGTGINEQFF TRBJ2-1 TRBV7-9 TRBD1
CASSERETQYF TRBJ2-5 TRBV2 .
CASSPLDFQETQYF TRBJ2-5 TRBV18 .
CAWSIAGVPYNEQFF TRBJ2-1 TRBV30 TRBD2